This T cell receptor beta chain stems from a study of Ad26.COV2.S vaccination and SARS-CoV-2 variants. Clones were sequenced by immunoSEQ multiplex PCR, and TCRdb holds only the in-frame ones, with some missing. This table holds around 320,000 clones, around four fifths found once. Stated treatment: around 19 received Ad26.COV2.S at low or high dose, single or two shots; about five received placebo; per-sample allocation not given. Collection of samples fell on day 63 after the first vaccine or placebo injection. V was cut by 3 bases and J by 6 bases, with 12 bases left in between. The CDR3 runs to 15 residues. Germline V gene lookup returns CDR1 SGHTA and CDR2 FQGTGA.

Here the sequenced sample was peripheral blood, taken in a trial of Ad26.COV2.S vaccine versus placebo. This sequence joins TRBV7-3 and TRBJ1-6; TRBD1 is a possible D gene (6 bases). The sequence was collected from a person aged 18-60 years who received the Ad26.COV2.S COVID-19 vaccine or a placebo. The CDR3 region is CASSLRGWGNSPLHF. The CDR3 bases are TGTGCCAGCAGCTTGAGGGGGTGGGGTAATTCACCCCTCCACTTT. Filled out from reference TRBV7-3 and TRBJ1-6, the complete variable domain reads GAGVSQTPSNKVTEKGKYVELRCDPISGHTALYWYRQSLGQGPEFLIYFQGTGAADDSGLPNDRFFAVRPEGSVSTLKIQRTERGDSAVYLCASSLRGWGNSPLHFGNGTRLTVT.